These 19 T cell receptor beta chains share one sample of origin, sequenced in a study of blood T cell repertoires in COVID-19. The assay was immunoSEQ multiplex PCR, and TCRdb's table has in-frame clones only and misses some. The sample consists of approximately 240,000 clones, roughly three quarters of them appearing once. Sequenced: peripheral blood. Receptors were obtained from a woman between 40 and 50 years old with active or convalescent COVID-19.

This chain links TRBV4-1 with TRBJ2-2; perhaps TRBD1 as D (5 bases). This CDR3 is 15 amino acids long. Germline V gene lookup returns CDR1 MGHRA and CDR2 YSYEKL. Trimming left V 0 bases short and J 6 bases short, with 11 bases between. CDR3: CASSQEGADAGELFF. In nucleotides, the CDR3 is TGCGCCAGCAGCCAAGAAGGGGCCGACGCCGGGGAGCTGTTTTTT.

The chain recombines TRBV6-6 with TRBJ1-1; unclear D gene. Between the trimmed V and J ends, which lost 6 bases and 4 bases, there was a span of 12 bases. The CDR3 has 13 amino acids. Germline CDR1 reads MNHNY; CDR2 reads SVGAGI (reference sequence). The CDR3 spells CASSSFEITEAFF. In nucleotides, the CDR3 is TGTGCCAGCAGCTCTTTCGAGATCACTGAAGCTTTCTTT.

This sequence joins TRBV6-5 and TRBJ1-1; 7 bases fit TRBD1. The germline CDR1 and CDR2 sequences are MNHEY and SVGAGI. The ends lost 6 bases at V and 8 bases at J; junction bases unmatched: 12. This CDR3 spans 14 amino acids. The CDR3 here is CASSGARRQGEAFF. The DNA for the CDR3 is TGTGCCAGCAGCGGGGCGAGGCGACAGGGAGAAGCTTTCTTT.

This clone was observed once. The J gene is TRBJ2-3, the V gene TRBV2; D gene uncertain. Germline V lookup: CDR1 SNHLY, CDR2 FYNNEI. The germline V and J ends were trimmed by 7 bases and 2 bases, with 7 bases remaining between them. There are 12 residues in the CDR3. This CDR3 is CASTLYTDTQYF. CDR3 coding DNA: TGTGCCAGCACCCTCTACACAGATACGCAGTATTTT.

This chain uses TRBV30 with TRBJ1-4; the D is unclear. CDR1 is GTSNPN, CDR2 SVGIG, per germline (reference sequence). The CDR3 spans 13 residues. Trimming shortened V by 5 bases and J by 8 bases, and 15 bases separated the two germline ends. The CDR3 DNA sequence: TGTGCCTGGGGACCCGGGGTAGGGGAAAAACTGTTTTTT. This translates into CAWGPGVGEKLFF.

The chain uses TRBV19 and TRBJ1-1; D unresolved. The V and J ends lost 6 bases and 0 bases respectively, with 8 bases between them. Germline CDR1 and CDR2: LNHDA and SQIVND (reference sequence). CDR3 length: 13 residues. The CDR3 coding sequence is TGTGCCAGTAGCGAGATCATGAACACTGAAGCTTTCTTT. It codes for CASSEIMNTEAFF.

V gene TRBV6-2 or TRBV6-3 combines with J gene TRBJ1-4; 7 bases align to TRBD1. The CDR3 runs 16 residues. Per germline, CDR1 MNHEY and CDR2 SVGEGT. V gave up 5 bases and J gave up 6 bases; unmatched junction bases: 12. The CDR3 sequence is CASSPGGGRGYEKLFF. In DNA, the CDR3 is TGTGCCAGCAGTCCAGGGGGTGGCAGGGGCTATGAAAAACTGTTTTTT.

The chain couples TRBV7-9 to TRBJ1-4; 7 bases agree with TRBD1. The CDR3 spans 15 residues. With 5 bases clipped from V and 8 bases from J, the junction kept 11 bases outside the gene matches. Germline CDR1 SEHNR, CDR2 FQNEAQ (reference sequence). CDR3 DNA sequence: TGTGCCAGCAGCCCTACAGGGGCAGGAAGAGAAAAACTGTTTTTT. Protein product: CASSPTGAGREKLFF.

V and J are TRBV30 and TRBJ1-1, with 9 bases identical to TRBD1. The J segment lost 5 bases and the V segment lost 2 bases, leaving 6 bases of the junction unmatched. The CDR3 has 14 residues. Germline V gene lookup returns CDR1 GTSNPN and CDR2 SVGIG (reference sequence). The CDR3 here is CAWSHRGRQTEAFF. CDR3 DNA: TGTGCCTGGAGTCACAGGGGGCGGCAAACTGAAGCTTTCTTT.

V gene TRBV11-2 combines with J gene TRBJ1-3, with TRBD1 as a possible D gene (5 bases). Between the trimmed V and J ends, which lost 3 bases and 0 bases, there was a span of 12 bases. The germline V gene has CDR1 SGHAT and CDR2 FQNNGV. This CDR3 spans 16 amino acids. CDR3 nucleotide sequence: TGTGCCAGCAGCTTGCGGGGGGGGGACTCTGGAAACACCATATATTTT. It encodes CASSLRGGDSGNTIYF.

This chain connects TRBV30 to TRBJ1-2; D perhaps matches TRBD1 (6 bases). CDR1 is GTSNPN and CDR2 is SVGIG in the germline V gene (reference sequence). The CDR3 extends over 10 amino acids. V shed 5 bases and J shed 14 bases, with 15 bases lying between them. CDR3 sequence reads: CAWGSVGTTF. CDR3 bases: TGTGCCTGGGGTTCGGTTGGGACAACCTTC. Together with reference TRBV30 and TRBJ1-2, the CDR3 gives the full variable domain: SQTIHQWPATLVQPVGSPLSLECTVEGTSNPNLYWYRQAAGRGLQLLFYSVGIGQISSEVPQNLSASRPQDRQFILSSKKLLLSDSGFYLCAWGSVGTTFGSGTRLTVV.

The chain links TRBV27 to TRBJ2-5; 9 nucleotides agree with TRBD1. J lost 1 base, V lost 8 bases, and 14 bases had no gene match. The germline V gene encodes CDR1 MNHEY and CDR2 SMNVEV (reference sequence). The length of the CDR3 is 17 residues. The CDR3 region is CASGQGTGRDLQETQYF. The DNA for the CDR3 is TGTGCCAGCGGCCAAGGGACAGGGAGGGACCTCCAAGAGACCCAGTACTTC.

The J gene is TRBJ2-2, the V gene TRBV28; D perhaps matches TRBD2 (6 bases). The CDR3 runs to 14 residues. V lost 8 bases, J lost 2 bases, and 12 bases lay in between. The V gene's germline CDR1 is MDHEN and CDR2 SYDVKM. This CDR3 is CASWRDGNTGELFF. The CDR3, as DNA: TGTGCCAGCTGGCGGGACGGCAACACCGGGGAGCTGTTTTTT.

Note on this clone: It may be a read error: a sequence one base away is much more abundant. V gene TRBV9 combines with J gene TRBJ2-2, with TRBD1 matching 7 bases. Germline V CDR1 and CDR2: SGDLS, YYNGEE. This CDR3 is 13 amino acids long. The V segment lost 4 bases and the J segment 6 bases; nucleotides outside the gene matches: 3. CDR3 nucleotides: TGTGCCAGCAGCCCCCAGGGGGCCGGGGAGCTGTTTTTT. Amino acids: CASSPQGAGELFF.

The chain recombines TRBV27 with TRBJ2-5; possible D gene TRBD1, 7 bases. Trimming pared 0 bases from V and 2 bases from J, leaving 13 bases between. Per germline, CDR1 MNHEY and CDR2 SMNVEV (reference sequence). This CDR3 region has 16 residues. CDR3 region: CASSLSGGGLQETQYF. The CDR3 region has the DNA TGTGCCAGCAGTTTATCAGGAGGGGGCCTGCAAGAGACCCAGTACTTC.

The chain carries TRBV30 and TRBJ1-1; unclear D gene. The V and J ends lost 1 base and 4 bases respectively, with 10 bases between them. CDR1 and CDR2 (germline): GTSNPN, SVGIG (reference sequence). The CDR3 is 13 residues long. The chain's CDR3 is CAWSGFGSTEAFF. The CDR3 DNA follows: TGTGCCTGGAGTGGTTTTGGTAGCACTGAAGCTTTCTTT. Using reference TRBV30 and TRBJ1-1 for the parts outside the CDR3, the full variable domain is SQTIHQWPATLVQPVGSPLSLECTVEGTSNPNLYWYRQAAGRGLQLLFYSVGIGQISSEVPQNLSASRPQDRQFILSSKKLLLSDSGFYLCAWSGFGSTEAFFGQGTRLTVV.

The genes are TRBV5-1 and TRBJ1-5; D perhaps matches TRBD1 (5 bases). Germline V gives CDR1 SGHRS, CDR2 YFSETQ. The CDR3 contains 15 residues. Trimming took 0 bases from V and 6 from J, leaving 13 bases between them. The CDR3 DNA is TGCGCCAGCAGCTTGGACGGGGGGGGTACTCAGCCCCAGCATTTT. Its translation: CASSLDGGGTQPQHF.

This rearrangement joins TRBV2 to TRBJ1-2; 8 positions agree with TRBD1. There are 17 residues in the CDR3. J gave up 1 base and V 0 bases, and 7 bases lay outside the gene matches. The V gene's germline CDR1 is SNHLY and CDR2 FYNNEI. CDR3 protein: CASSEAGQAINNYGYTF. CDR3 DNA: TGTGCCAGCAGTGAAGCGGGACAGGCCATCAATAACTATGGCTACACCTTC.

V is TRBV21-1 and J is TRBJ2-5; the D segment call TRBD1 is taken from the table without a DNA check. TRBV21-1 is a listed pseudogene. The CDR3 totals 15 residues. The CDR3 coding sequence is TGTGCCAGCAGCAGCTGGACAGGGGGCGCGGAGACCCAGTACTTC. It codes for CASSSWTGGAETQYF.